These 2 T cell receptor beta chains came from one sample sequenced in a study of blood T cells in healthy people across ages. Together with a sample-barcoded 5' primer, a J-beta primer mix was included in a second PCR lasting about 6 to 12 cycles. TCRdb re-derived calls from the 5' RACE reads in MiXCR, one entry per CDR3 protein. The sample comprises about 1.4 million distinct CDR3 sequences, roughly 64% of which are singletons, and about 6.3% rests with the top ten. Sequenced sample: blood. All receptors derive from a man aged 18 to 30 in good health.

The chain links TRBV20-1 to TRBJ2-5; weak D call: TRBD2 (6 bases). Germline assignment: CDR1 DFQATT and CDR2 SNEGSKA (reference sequence). The germline V and J ends were trimmed by 3 bases and 5 bases, with 13 bases remaining between them. This CDR3 region has 13 residues. The CDR3 region has the DNA TGCAGTGCTAGCGGGCGGGGATCGGAGACCCAGTACTTC. It codes for CSASGRGSETQYF.

The chain couples TRBV13 to TRBJ2-3, with a possible D match to TRBD2 (6 bases). The CDR3 spans 14 residues. V gave up 0 bases and J gave up 7 bases, with 11 bases separating them. Per the germline V gene, CDR1 is PRHDT and CDR2 is FYEKMQ (reference sequence). In nucleotides, the CDR3 is TGTGCCAGCAGCTTAGGCGCGGGGACGAATACGCAGTATTTT. Protein: CASSLGAGTNTQYF.